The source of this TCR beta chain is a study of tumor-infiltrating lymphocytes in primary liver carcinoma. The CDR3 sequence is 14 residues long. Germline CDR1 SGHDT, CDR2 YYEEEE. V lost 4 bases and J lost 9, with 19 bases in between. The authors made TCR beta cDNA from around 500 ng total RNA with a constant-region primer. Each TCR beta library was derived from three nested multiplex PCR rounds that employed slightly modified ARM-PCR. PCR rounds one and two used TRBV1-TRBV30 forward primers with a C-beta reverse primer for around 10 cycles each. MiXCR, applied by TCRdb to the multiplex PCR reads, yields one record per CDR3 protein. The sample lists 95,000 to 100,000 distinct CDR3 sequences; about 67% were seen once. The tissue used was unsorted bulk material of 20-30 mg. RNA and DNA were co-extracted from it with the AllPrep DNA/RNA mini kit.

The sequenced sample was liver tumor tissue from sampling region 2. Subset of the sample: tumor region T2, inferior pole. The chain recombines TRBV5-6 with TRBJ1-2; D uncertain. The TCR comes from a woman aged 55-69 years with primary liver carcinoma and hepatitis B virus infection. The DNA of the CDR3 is TGTGCCAGCAGCCTCCGCCCGGGGAAGATGAGCTACACCTTC. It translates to CASSLRPGKMSYTF.